The clone carrying this T cell receptor beta chain has just a few counts. Its target is unknown. The data derive from a study of blood T cells in healthy people across ages. Germline assignment: CDR1 MDHEN and CDR2 SYDVKM. The CDR3 is 13 residues long. V was pared by 5 bases and J by 7 bases, with 3 bases of the junction left unmatched. Using a J-beta primer mix together with a sample-barcoded 5' primer, a second PCR was run for roughly 7 to 11 cycles. Via MiXCR, TCRdb re-called the 5' RACE reads, giving one row per CDR3 protein. Of 550,000 to 700,000 distinct CDR3 sequences listed, 25% to 30% are singletons. Whole-study findings and limits: PBMCs were not sorted, which prevented a conclusive comparison of naive versus antigen-experienced cells.

The sequencing sample was made of blood. This clonotype originated in a woman aged 65 to 85 in good health. The rearrangement links TRBV28 to TRBJ1-4; 8 positions agree with TRBD1. The DNA for the CDR3 is TGTGCCAGCAGTGTAACAGGGGGTGAAAAACTGTTTTTT. The encoded protein is CASSVTGGEKLFF.